A single sample gave rise to the 30 T cell receptor beta chains below, sequenced in a study of shared clonotypes between healthy human individuals. Sequencing was performed with immunoSEQ multiplex PCR; in TCRdb, only in-frame clones are kept and a portion is missing. The sample lists over a million clones; about four fifths were seen once. Sequences were obtained from memory CD4+ T cells from PBMCs. Indicated subset: CD45RA-negative fraction. Receptors originate from a man aged 18 to 30 in good health. Some clones in this sample may be carry-over from other donors' samples.

This chain connects TRBV6-1 to TRBJ2-2; D remains ambiguous. Per the germline V gene, CDR1 is MNHNS and CDR2 is SASEGT. V lost 0 bases and J lost 15, with 20 bases in between. This CDR3 has 15 amino acids. The CDR3 sequence is CASSEAIGSPTRVFF. CDR3 sequence (DNA): TGTGCCAGCAGTGAAGCGATAGGGTCTCCCACCCGGGTGTTTTTT.

This chain connects TRBV5-1 to TRBJ2-3; 7 bases are shared with TRBD2. In germline, CDR1 is SGHRS, CDR2 YFSETQ. The CDR3 totals 16 residues. The J segment lost 3 bases and the V segment lost 6 bases, leaving 13 bases of the junction unmatched. CDR3: CASKGPTSMLTDTQYF. The CDR3 coding sequence is TGCGCCAGCAAAGGACCGACTAGCATGTTGACAGATACGCAGTATTTT.

Only a few counts were recorded for this clone. The chain couples TRBV19 to TRBJ1-5; D not certain. This CDR3 spans 14 amino acids. Germline V gene sequence: CDR1 LNHDA, CDR2 SQIVND (reference sequence). Between the trimmed V and J ends, which lost 3 bases and 3 bases, there was a span of 9 bases. The CDR3 loop reads CASSMSWDNQPQHF. In DNA, the CDR3 is TGTGCCAGTAGTATGAGCTGGGACAATCAGCCCCAGCATTTT.

The chain joins TRBV14 to TRBJ1-3; D unresolved. Germline V gives CDR1 SGHDN, CDR2 FVKESK. There are 16 residues in the CDR3. The V end was cut by 0 bases, the J end by 2 bases, with 11 bases between. The CDR3 region is CASSQDLDATGNTIYF. As DNA, the CDR3 is TGTGCCAGCAGCCAAGATCTTGATGCGACTGGAAACACCATATATTTT.

The rearrangement links TRBV28 to TRBJ2-1; 10 positions match TRBD2. V trimming: 5 bases; J trimming: 5 bases; junction bases outside the gene matches: 9. Germline V gene data show CDR1 as MDHEN and CDR2 as SYDVKM. CDR3 length: 16 residues. CDR3 nucleotide sequence: TGTGCCAGCAGTGCCTCCCTAGCGGGAGATAACAATGAGCAGTTCTTC. This gives the protein CASSASLAGDNNEQFF.

The chain carries TRBV7-2 and TRBJ2-7, with 7 bases lining up with TRBD1. CDR1 is SGHTA, CDR2 FQGNSA, per germline. This CDR3 is 14 amino acids long. V gave up 4 bases and J gave up 5 bases; unmatched junction bases: 8. CDR3 sequence reads: CASSSADRVHEQYF. CDR3 in DNA: TGTGCCAGCAGCTCCGCCGACAGGGTCCACGAGCAGTACTTC.

Notes on this clone: The same CDR3 also results from other DNA sequences found in this sample. V and J are TRBV28 and TRBJ2-1; 8 positions agree with TRBD2. After removal of 5 bases from V and 0 bases from J, the junction contained 3 bases not matched to a gene. Per the germline V gene, CDR1 is MDHEN and CDR2 is SYDVKM. CDR3 length: 15 amino acids. The CDR3 nucleotides are TGTGCCAGCAGTGTTGCGGGGGGCTCCTACAATGAGCAGTTCTTC. This gives the protein CASSVAGGSYNEQFF.

The rearrangement joins TRBV11-3 to TRBJ2-1; no reliable D call. Germline CDR1 and CDR2: SGHNT and YENEEA. V was clipped by 5 bases and J by 4 bases, with 6 bases between them. The CDR3 totals 12 residues. The DNA for the CDR3 is TGTGCCAGCAGCCTAAAATACAATGAGCAGTTCTTC. Its protein is CASSLKYNEQFF.

The genes are TRBV5-1 and TRBJ2-5; D may be TRBD1 (6 bases). The closer fit of TRBJ2-7 to the DNA end suggests the J call may be wrong. Germline V gene sequence: CDR1 SGHRS, CDR2 YFSETQ. CDR3 length: 13 residues. CDR3 nucleotides: TGCGCCAGCAGCTTGCGGACAGACTACGAGCAGTACTTC. Amino acid sequence: CASSLRTDYEQYF.

The rearrangement links TRBV11-3 to TRBJ2-6; TRBD1 or TRBD2 may be the D gene (5 bases each). Per germline, CDR1 SGHNT and CDR2 YENEEA. Between the trimmed V and J ends, which lost 5 bases and 0 bases, there was a span of 17 bases. The CDR3 covers 18 residues. The CDR3 region is CASSLPGRLISGANVLTF. CDR3 nucleotide sequence: TGTGCCAGCAGCCTACCGGGGCGGCTGATCTCTGGGGCCAACGTCCTGACTTTC.

A note on this clone: It differs at one base from a far larger clone, so likely a read error. Other DNA sequences in this sample translate to the same CDR3. V gene TRBV7-9 combines with J gene TRBJ1-5, with D possibly being TRBD1 (5 bases). CDR1 and CDR2 (germline): SEHNR, FQNEAQ (reference sequence). The CDR3 length is 13 residues. The CDR3, as DNA: TGCGCCACCTCGGGAGGGGTCAATCAGCCCCAGCATTTT. Its protein is CATSGGVNQPQHF.

V and J are TRBV19 and TRBJ1-2; D not resolved. Trimming removed 7 bases at V and 2 bases at J, with 8 bases between. The CDR3 loop spans 12 amino acids. CDR1 and CDR2 from the germline V gene are LNHDA and SQIVND (reference sequence). The CDR3 sequence: CASTKGNYGYTF. As DNA, the CDR3 is TGTGCCAGTACCAAGGGAAACTATGGCTACACCTTC.

The chain carries TRBV30 and TRBJ1-1; D ambiguous. The germline CDR1 and CDR2 sequences are GTSNPN and SVGIG (reference sequence). This CDR3 is 11 amino acids long. Trimming removed 1 base at V and 12 bases at J, with 12 bases between. Here the CDR3 DNA reads TGTGCCTGGAGTGCCCTTTTTTCGACTTTCTTT. It yields the protein CAWSALFSTFF.

V is TRBV7-2 and J is TRBJ1-1; the D gene is possibly TRBD1 (5 bases). Per the germline V gene, CDR1 is SGHTA and CDR2 is FQGNSA. The CDR3 has 16 residues. Trimming removed 6 bases at V and 0 bases at J, with 17 bases between. In nucleotides, the CDR3 is TGTGCCAGCAGTACAGAACGTTGGGGCATGAACACTGAAGCTTTCTTT. It codes for CASSTERWGMNTEAFF.

The CDR3 DNA is TGTGCCACCAGCAGCCCCAACGGGGGCAATGAGCAGTTCTTC. Translated, it gives CATSSPNGGNEQFF. This chain connects TRBV15 to TRBJ2-1; D is possibly TRBD2 (6 bases). Germline V gives CDR1 LNHNV, CDR2 YYDKDF (reference sequence). CDR3 length: 14 amino acids. Trimming cost V 3 bases and J 6 bases, with 12 bases left between them.

The V gene is TRBV6-1, the J gene TRBJ2-5, with a weak D call TRBD1 (6 bases). Between the trimmed V and J ends, which lost 8 bases and 7 bases, there was a span of 17 bases. This CDR3 is built from 13 residues. CDR1 and CDR2 (germline): MNHNS, SASEGT. The CDR3 loop is CASGRGPGATQYF. The CDR3 nucleotides read TGTGCCAGCGGCAGGGGCCCCGGGGCGACCCAGTACTTC.

The chain uses TRBV5-4 and TRBJ2-7; D gene uncertain. V shed 4 bases and J shed 0 bases, with 14 bases lying between them. Per the germline V gene, CDR1 is SGHNT and CDR2 is YYREEE (reference sequence). This CDR3 region has 15 residues. The CDR3 sequence: CASSPGFRLSYEQYF. CDR3 DNA sequence: TGTGCCAGCAGCCCAGGCTTTAGACTCTCCTACGAGCAGTACTTC.

V and J are TRBV6-1 and TRBJ1-5; unclear D gene. This CDR3 spans 13 amino acids. V lost 7 bases and J 5 bases, leaving 12 bases between the germline ends. Germline CDR1 and CDR2: MNHNS and SASEGT. The CDR3 DNA sequence: TGTGCCAGCACTGAGGACGCCGATCAGCCCCAGCATTTT. Translation: CASTEDADQPQHF.

This sequence joins TRBV6-4 and TRBJ1-1; D unresolved. V dropped 10 bases and J dropped 5 bases, with 23 bases sitting between them. The CDR3 length is 15 residues. The germline CDR1 and CDR2 sequences are MRHNA and SNTAGT. The chain's CDR3 is CATFAIGKPETEAFF. In DNA form, the CDR3 reads TGTGCCACCTTCGCGATCGGGAAACCGGAGACTGAAGCTTTCTTT.

Regarding this clone: Since a much larger clone is just one base distant, this may be a read error. The sample holds other DNA sequences that translate to the same CDR3. The chain combines TRBV28 with TRBJ1-5, with a weak D call TRBD1 (5 bases). Germline V gene lookup returns CDR1 MDHEN and CDR2 SYDVKM. The CDR3 is 13 amino acids. V lost 7 bases and J lost 2, with 9 bases in between. CDR3 residues: CASTRGGNQPQHF. Written as DNA, the CDR3 is TGTGCCAGCACCCGGGGGGGCAATCAGCCCCAGCATTTT.

The gene calls are TRBV4-3 and TRBJ2-3; 12 nucleotides agree with TRBD2. V shed 2 bases, J shed 6 bases, and the junction held 6 bases outside the gene matches. This CDR3 is built from 16 residues. Germline V gene data show CDR1 as LGHNA and CDR2 as YSLEER. The DNA for the CDR3 is TGCGCCAGCAGCCAACTAGCGGGAGGGCCTCTGGATACGCAGTATTTT. Translated, it gives CASSQLAGGPLDTQYF.

Only one count was recorded for this clone. The chain links TRBV25-1 to TRBJ1-2; possible D gene TRBD1, 6 bases. CDR1 is MGHDK and CDR2 is SYGVNS in the germline V gene. Trimming removed 4 bases from V and 2 bases from J, with 20 bases in between. The CDR3 loop spans 17 amino acids. CDR3 DNA: TGTGCCAGCAGTGGGGCCGGCGGGGGGCCGGCCAACTATGGCTACACCTTC. Its protein is CASSGAGGGPANYGYTF.

This clone was seen once. This chain joins TRBV4-1 and TRBJ1-1; 11 bases are a match to TRBD1. The germline V gene encodes CDR1 MGHRA and CDR2 YSYEKL. This CDR3 has 17 amino acids. The trim removed 2 bases at V and 0 bases at J, leaving 5 bases unmatched. For the CDR3, the DNA is TGCGCCAGCAGCCAACCGGACAGGGGGCGCGTGAACACTGAAGCTTTCTTT. This gives the protein CASSQPDRGRVNTEAFF.

Many counts were recorded for this clone. The V gene is TRBV6-7, the J gene TRBJ2-1; perhaps TRBD2 as D (5 bases). TRBV6-7 is an ORF; its function is uncertain. The CDR3 covers 17 residues. The germline V and J ends were trimmed by 2 bases and 2 bases, with 16 bases remaining between them. The CDR3 is CASSYDLAPGPYNEQFF. The CDR3 DNA is TGTGCCAGCAGTTACGACCTAGCCCCGGGCCCCTACAATGAGCAGTTCTTC.

Notes on this clone: The same CDR3 can be traced to other DNA sequences in this sample. This chain links TRBV30 with TRBJ2-3; D gene uncertain. The CDR3 contains 11 residues. The V gene's germline CDR1 is GTSNPN and CDR2 SVGIG (reference sequence). V gave up 3 bases and J gave up 6 bases, with 7 bases separating them. CDR3 bases: TGTGCCTGGAGCTTGGGGGATACGCAGTATTTT. It encodes CAWSLGDTQYF.

The rearrangement uses TRBV2 and TRBJ1-3; D gene uncertain. This CDR3 region has 15 residues. Germline V gives CDR1 SNHLY, CDR2 FYNNEI. Between the trimmed V and J ends, which lost 4 bases and 2 bases, there was a span of 12 bases. CDR3 DNA sequence: TGTGCCAGCAGTGTGGGCAGGACCCCTGGAAACACCATATATTTT. Encoded protein: CASSVGRTPGNTIYF. Full variable domain (outside the CDR3, taken from reference TRBV2 and TRBJ1-3): EPEVTQTPSHQVTQMGQEVILRCVPISNHLYFYWYRQILGQKVEFLVSFYNNEISEKSEIFDDQFSVERPDGSNFTLKIRSTKLEDSAMYFCASSVGRTPGNTIYFGEGSWLTVV.

The chain recombines TRBV6-1 with TRBJ1-2; D is possibly TRBD1 (6 bases). This CDR3 is 14 amino acids long. Germline V gene sequence: CDR1 MNHNS, CDR2 SASEGT. V gave up 7 bases and J gave up 3 bases, with 15 bases separating them. For the CDR3, the DNA is TGTGCCAGCATGTTGACAGGACTTGACTATGGCTACACCTTC. Its protein is CASMLTGLDYGYTF.

The CDR3 reads CASSPLLAGVGETQYF. The CDR3 nucleotides read TGCGCCAGCAGCCCCCTATTAGCGGGAGTCGGAGAGACCCAGTACTTC. This chain connects TRBV5-1 to TRBJ2-5; 9 bases match TRBD2. The CDR3 has 16 residues. Germline V gene sequence: CDR1 SGHRS, CDR2 YFSETQ. V dropped 4 bases and J dropped 4; count of bases not matched to a gene: 11.

This chain uses TRBV6-1 with TRBJ2-6, with D maybe TRBD2 (5 bases). Germline V gives CDR1 MNHNS, CDR2 SASEGT. This CDR3 comprises 15 residues. The V end was cut by 7 bases, the J end by 0 bases, with 10 bases between. Written as DNA, the CDR3 is TGTGCCAGCAAAGGACTGACCTCTGGGGCCAACGTCCTGACTTTC. This translates into CASKGLTSGANVLTF.

This clone was seen a single time. CDR3 loop: CASRRQPQGPQETQYF. The CDR3 DNA reads TGCGCCAGCAGACGCCAACCTCAGGGGCCCCAAGAGACCCAGTACTTC. J is TRBJ2-5 and V is TRBV5-1; D is perhaps TRBD1 (6 bases). V gave up 5 bases and J gave up 1 base, with 18 bases separating them. The CDR3 runs to 16 residues. The germline V gene has CDR1 SGHRS and CDR2 YFSETQ.